What follows are 26 T cell receptor beta chains derived from one specimen sequenced in a study of cytomegalovirus exposure and HLA in healthy donors. Primers: 60 Vbeta forward and 13 Jbeta reverse. Using immunoSEQ multiplex PCR, the repertoire was profiled, and TCRdb retains in-frame clones only, with some absent. Of around 99,000 clones listed, 77% were seen once; the top ten hold roughly 3.9%. Input material: PBMCs. Receptors were obtained from a male donor in good health and CMV-seronegative.

The chain uses TRBV5-1 and TRBJ2-2; TRBD1 matches 8 bases. The CDR3 covers 15 residues. Germline assignment: CDR1 SGHRS and CDR2 YFSETQ. Trimming at V came to 4 bases and at J to 5 bases, leaving 7 bases not matched to a gene. The CDR3 nucleotides are TGCGCCAGCAGCGACCAGGGGGCGAGGACCGGGGAGCTGTTTTTT. It translates to CASSDQGARTGELFF.

The chain recombines TRBV6-4 with TRBJ2-2; tentatively, D is TRBD2 (6 bases). This CDR3 is 15 amino acids long. Germline assignment: CDR1 MRHNA and CDR2 SNTAGT. Trimming took off 5 bases at V and 1 base at J, with 11 bases between the two ends. CDR3 DNA: TGTGCCAGCAGTACGACTAGGAAGAACACCGGGGAGCTGTTTTTT. Its translation is CASSTTRKNTGELFF.

The chain couples TRBV15 to TRBJ1-2, with D hard to call. Germline V gene lookup returns CDR1 LNHNV and CDR2 YYDKDF (reference sequence). The V end was cut by 3 bases, the J end by 4 bases, with 12 bases between. This CDR3 contains 14 residues. As DNA, the CDR3 is TGTGCCACCAGCAGGGAGGGTGTGGGCTATGGCTACACCTTC. Amino acid sequence: CATSREGVGYGYTF.

The rearrangement links TRBV6-1 to TRBJ2-7, with 13 nucleotides matching TRBD2. Germline V lookup: CDR1 MNHNS, CDR2 SASEGT. This CDR3 has 16 amino acids. V was pared by 4 bases and J by 0 bases, with 3 bases of the junction left unmatched. Here the CDR3 DNA reads TGTGCCAGCAGTGCCGGGACTAGCGGGGTCTCCTACGAGCAGTACTTC. It translates to CASSAGTSGVSYEQYF.

The gene calls are TRBV11-3 and TRBJ2-1; TRBD2 is a possible D gene (7 bases). The germline V gene has CDR1 SGHNT and CDR2 YENEEA. V dropped 5 bases and J dropped 4 bases, with 15 bases sitting between them. This CDR3 has 15 amino acids. The DNA for the CDR3 is TGTGCCAGCAGCCCCCAGGGGAGGGATTACAATGAGCAGTTCTTC. Protein: CASSPQGRDYNEQFF.

A few counts support this clone. This chain uses TRBV28 with TRBJ2-4, with D perhaps TRBD1 (5 bases). The V gene lost 3 bases and the J gene lost 6 bases, with 9 bases spanning the gap. This CDR3 is 13 amino acids long. The V gene's germline CDR1 is MDHEN and CDR2 SYDVKM. CDR3 amino acids: CASSFGQGNIQYF. In DNA form, the CDR3 reads TGTGCCAGCAGTTTCGGTCAGGGAAACATTCAGTACTTC.

The chain carries TRBV25-1 and TRBJ2-7, with TRBD1 matching 11 bases. The CDR3 is 15 amino acids. With 6 bases clipped from V and 5 bases from J, the junction kept 9 bases outside the gene matches. Germline CDR1 is MGHDK and CDR2 is SYGVNS. CDR3 DNA sequence: TGTGCCAGCAGCAACGGAGGGACAGGGGGGCACGAGCAGTACTTC. It encodes CASSNGGTGGHEQYF.

This clone was found a few times. The gene calls are TRBV27 and TRBJ1-1, with unresolved D. This CDR3 spans 13 amino acids. Trimming removed 6 bases from V and 5 bases from J, with 13 bases in between. Germline V gene lookup returns CDR1 MNHEY and CDR2 SMNVEV (reference sequence). The CDR3 DNA reads TGTGCCAGCAGCCTGGGAGTGTGGACTGAAGCTTTCTTT. Protein: CASSLGVWTEAFF.

The rearrangement joins TRBV10-2 to TRBJ1-1, with 9 bases identical to TRBD1. V lost 6 bases to trimming and J lost 11 bases; unmatched junction nucleotides: 4. Germline assignment: CDR1 WSHSY and CDR2 SAAADI. This CDR3 has 11 amino acids. CDR3 sequence reads: CASRGTGQAFF. CDR3 nucleotide sequence: TGCGCCAGCAGGGGGACAGGGCAGGCTTTCTTT.

This clone was seen only a few times. The J gene is TRBJ2-1, the V gene TRBV5-1; 8 bases fit TRBD2. This CDR3 has 20 residues. After removal of 5 bases from V and 0 bases from J, the junction contained 19 bases not matched to a gene. Looked up from germline, CDR1 is SGHRS and CDR2 is YFSETQ. The CDR3 sequence: CASRGHGTSIHDDSYNEQFF. The CDR3 nucleotides read TGCGCCAGCAGAGGACACGGGACTAGTATCCACGATGACTCCTACAATGAGCAGTTCTTC.

J is TRBJ2-7 and V is TRBV27; TRBD1 aligns across 7 bases. The V gene's germline CDR1 is MNHEY and CDR2 SMNVEV (reference sequence). The CDR3 loop spans 14 amino acids. V shed 8 bases and J 4 bases; nucleotides not matched to a gene: 11. CDR3 amino acids: CASGYRGTLYEQYF. CDR3 nucleotide sequence: TGTGCCAGCGGCTACAGGGGAACTCTTTACGAGCAGTACTTC.

This sequence joins TRBV7-8 and TRBJ1-5, with D perhaps matching TRBD1 (6 bases). V dropped 3 bases and J dropped 5 bases, with 14 bases sitting between them. The CDR3 spans 15 residues. CDR1 is SGHVS, CDR2 FQNEAQ, per germline. CDR3 sequence: CASSLTGLADQPQHF. CDR3 nucleotides: TGTGCCAGCAGCTTGACAGGTTTGGCGGATCAGCCCCAGCATTTT.

The V call is TRBV29-1, the J call TRBJ1-1; D remains unclear. V was cut by 1 base and J by 1 base, with 10 bases left in between. Germline V gene data show CDR1 as SQVTM and CDR2 as ANQGSEA. This CDR3 spans 14 amino acids. CDR3 DNA sequence: TGCAGCGTTGAAGTTATTTACAGGAACACTGAAGCTTTCTTT. Translation gives CSVEVIYRNTEAFF.

This clone was seen only once. The CDR3 DNA reads TGTGCCAGTAAGACGGAGGGGGCACTAAGCGGGGAGCTGTTTTTT. Residues: CASKTEGALSGELFF. The chain couples TRBV19 to TRBJ2-2, with D maybe TRBD1 (7 bases). Per the germline V gene, CDR1 is LNHDA and CDR2 is SQIVND (reference sequence). There are 15 residues in the CDR3. The germline V and J ends were trimmed by 7 bases and 7 bases, with 19 bases remaining between them.

This clone has just a few counts. The V call is TRBV25-1, the J call TRBJ1-1; D possibly corresponds to TRBD1 (5 bases). The V end lost 4 bases, the J end lost 1 base, and 16 bases lay between the germline ends. CDR1 is MGHDK and CDR2 is SYGVNS in the germline V gene. CDR3 size: 16 residues. CDR3 sequence: CASSASYRNPNTEAFF. The CDR3 nucleotides are TGTGCCAGCAGTGCGTCCTACAGGAATCCGAACACTGAAGCTTTCTTT.

The J gene is TRBJ2-3, the V gene TRBV30; the match to TRBD2 covers 9 bases. Germline CDR1 GTSNPN, CDR2 SVGIG (reference sequence). J gave up 1 base and V 0 bases, and 5 bases lay outside the gene matches. The CDR3 consists of 16 residues. Written as DNA, the CDR3 is TGTGCCTGGAGTGTTATGGCGGGAGGGGGCACAGATACGCAGTATTTT. Translated, it gives CAWSVMAGGGTDTQYF.

The V and J genes are TRBV5-1 and TRBJ1-2, with D perhaps TRBD1 (5 bases). The CDR3 has 13 amino acids. Trimming removed 4 bases at V and 2 bases at J, with 9 bases between. The germline V gene encodes CDR1 SGHRS and CDR2 YFSETQ. The CDR3 sequence: CASSEAGNYGYTF. The CDR3, as DNA: TGCGCCAGCAGCGAGGCAGGGAACTATGGCTACACCTTC.

The chain joins TRBV6-6 to TRBJ1-5; a possible D gene is TRBD1 (6 bases). The V and J ends lost 6 bases and 1 base respectively, with 10 bases between them. The CDR3 runs 14 residues. Germline CDR1 reads MNHNY; CDR2 reads SVGAGI (reference sequence). The CDR3 DNA is TGTGCCAGCAGCGACAGGTCAAGCAATCAGCCCCAGCATTTT. It codes for CASSDRSSNQPQHF.

V and J are TRBV21-1 and TRBJ1-2; no DNA check was done on the table's D call, TRBD1. TRBV21-1 is deemed a pseudogene. The CDR3 has 15 amino acids. The CDR3 loop reads CASSNDNSHNYGYTF. CDR3 nucleotides: TGTGCCAGCAGCAATGATAACAGCCACAACTATGGCTACACCTTC.

In this sample, this clone turned up once. At one of its ends the junction is not consistent with the germline gene, which may arise from a read error. This chain joins TRBV7-2 and TRBJ1-1, with D unclear. The CDR3 has 11 amino acids. CDR1 is SGHTA and CDR2 is FQGNSA in the germline V gene. CDR3 in DNA: TGTGCCGGCAGCCCCTTGACTGAAGCTTTCTTT. It translates to CAGSPLTEAFF.

The rearrangement uses TRBV19 and TRBJ2-7; 14 bases match TRBD2. The CDR3 sequence is 17 residues long. Germline values: CDR1 LNHDA, CDR2 SQIVND (reference sequence). J gave up 3 bases and V 3 bases, and 7 bases lay outside the gene matches. For the CDR3, the DNA is TGTGCCAGTAGTATTGGGACTAGCGGGAGTGGAGTCTACGAGCAGTACTTC. Its protein is CASSIGTSGSGVYEQYF.

The V gene is TRBV14, the J gene TRBJ2-1; 11 bases are shared with TRBD2. V gave up 0 bases and J gave up 8 bases; unmatched junction bases: 6. The CDR3 length is 16 residues. Germline loops: CDR1 SGHDN, CDR2 FVKESK. DNA of the CDR3: TGTGCCAGCAGCCAAGATAAGACTAGCGGGATCGATGAGCAGTTCTTC. It specifies CASSQDKTSGIDEQFF.

This chain uses TRBV9 with TRBJ2-7, with a weak D call TRBD1 (5 bases). V lost 1 base and J 3 bases, leaving 11 bases between the germline ends. CDR3 length: 14 amino acids. Germline V CDR1 and CDR2: SGDLS, YYNGEE. CDR3 region: CASSVSGQVYEQYF. The CDR3 bases are TGTGCCAGCAGCGTATCAGGACAAGTCTACGAGCAGTACTTC.

This chain connects TRBV19 to TRBJ2-1, with TRBD2 identical over 8 bases. V lost 5 bases, J lost 12 bases, and 9 bases stayed unmatched. The CDR3 runs 13 residues. Germline lookup yields CDR1 LNHDA and CDR2 SQIVND (reference sequence). The CDR3 nucleotides read TGTGCCAGTAGTGCCGGGACTAGTGGTGGGCAGTTCTTC. Amino acids: CASSAGTSGGQFF.

This sequence joins TRBV4-1 and TRBJ1-2, with no clear D. Between the trimmed V and J ends, which lost 4 bases and 2 bases, there was a span of 11 bases. Germline V gene sequence: CDR1 MGHRA, CDR2 YSYEKL. This CDR3 contains 14 residues. The CDR3 DNA sequence: TGCGCCAGCAGCCGATTTACAGAGAACTATGGCTACACCTTC. Translation: CASSRFTENYGYTF.

V usage is TRBV28 and J usage is TRBJ2-5, with TRBD2 as a possible D gene (6 bases). V was clipped by 6 bases and J by 1 base, with 15 bases between them. Germline-derived CDR1 and CDR2 are MDHEN and SYDVKM. The length of the CDR3 is 15 residues. In nucleotides, the CDR3 is TGTGCCAGCAGGGGTGGCGGGAAAGCCCAAGAGACCCAGTACTTC. Its translation: CASRGGGKAQETQYF.